The subject of this entry is one T cell receptor beta chain. This sample was included in a study of blood T cell repertoires in COVID-19. Study summary: Donors in the United States, Italy and Spain gave samples during acute or convalescent COVID-19. The cDNA or gDNA used as material had been derived from T cells, B-cell-depleted T cells, or PBMCs.

Data came from immunoSEQ multiplex PCR; TCRdb stores just in-frame clones and leaves some out. The sample yields approximately 250,000 clones, approximately 90% seen once. Trimming removed 6 bases from V and 2 bases from J; junction bases left unmatched: 6. The CDR3 contains 14 residues. CDR1 SGHTA and CDR2 FQGNSA come from the germline V gene. Two negative PCRs, clearance, or symptom resolution had been documented for recovered Cohort 3 donors. Source material: PBMCs or T cells enriched from blood (not recorded which). This receptor was taken from a woman aged 25 to 39 who had recovered from COVID-19. The chain uses TRBV7-2 and TRBJ2-5, with TRBD1 identical over 7 bases. The chain's CDR3 is CASSLSTGQETQYF. The CDR3 bases are TGTGCCAGCAGTCTCTCGACAGGGCAAGAGACCCAGTACTTC.